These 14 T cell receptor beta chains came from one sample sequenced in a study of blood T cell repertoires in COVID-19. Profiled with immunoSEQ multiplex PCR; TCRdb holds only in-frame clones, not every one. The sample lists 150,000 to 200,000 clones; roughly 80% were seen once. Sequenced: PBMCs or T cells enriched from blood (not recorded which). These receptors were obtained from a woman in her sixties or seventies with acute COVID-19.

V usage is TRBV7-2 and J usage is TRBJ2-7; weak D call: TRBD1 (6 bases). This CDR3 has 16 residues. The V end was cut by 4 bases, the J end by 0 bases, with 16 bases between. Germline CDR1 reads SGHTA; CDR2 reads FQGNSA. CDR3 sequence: CASSSPGQKSSYEQYF. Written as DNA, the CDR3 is TGTGCCAGCAGCTCGCCCGGACAGAAGAGCTCCTACGAGCAGTACTTC. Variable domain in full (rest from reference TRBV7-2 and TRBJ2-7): GAGVSQSPSNKVTEKGKDVELRCDPISGHTALYWYRQSLGQGLEFLIYFQGNSAPDKSGLPSDRFSAERTGGSVSTLTIQRTQQEDSAVYLCASSSPGQKSSYEQYFGPGTRLTVT.

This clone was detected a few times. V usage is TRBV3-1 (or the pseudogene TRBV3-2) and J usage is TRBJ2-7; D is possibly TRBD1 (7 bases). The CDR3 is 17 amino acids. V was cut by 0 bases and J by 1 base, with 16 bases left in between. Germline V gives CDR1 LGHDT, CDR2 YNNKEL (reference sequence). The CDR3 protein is CASSQERRQGGSYEQYV. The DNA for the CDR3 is TGTGCCAGCAGCCAAGAAAGGCGGCAGGGGGGTTCCTACGAGCAGTACGTC.

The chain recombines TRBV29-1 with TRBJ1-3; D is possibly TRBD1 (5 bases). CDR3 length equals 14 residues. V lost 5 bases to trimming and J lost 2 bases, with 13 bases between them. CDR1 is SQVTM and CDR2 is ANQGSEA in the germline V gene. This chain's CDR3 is CSVNLAGPGNTIYF. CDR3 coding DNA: TGCAGCGTTAATCTAGCGGGGCCTGGAAACACCATATATTTT.

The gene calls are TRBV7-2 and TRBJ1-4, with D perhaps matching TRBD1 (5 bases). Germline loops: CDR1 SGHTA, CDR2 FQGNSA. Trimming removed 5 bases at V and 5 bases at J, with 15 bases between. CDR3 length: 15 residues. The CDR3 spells CASSPAGGRNEKLFF. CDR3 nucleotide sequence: TGTGCCAGCAGCCCCGCCGGGGGAAGGAATGAAAAACTGTTTTTT.

The CDR3 sequence is CASRDGGGNEKLFF. The CDR3, as DNA: TGTGCCAGCAGGGACGGGGGGGGTAATGAAAAACTGTTTTTT. The rearrangement joins TRBV13 to TRBJ1-4, with D perhaps matching TRBD1 (5 bases). This CDR3 is 14 amino acids long. Germline V gene data show CDR1 as PRHDT and CDR2 as FYEKMQ (reference sequence). Between the trimmed V and J ends, which lost 6 bases and 4 bases, there was a span of 12 bases.

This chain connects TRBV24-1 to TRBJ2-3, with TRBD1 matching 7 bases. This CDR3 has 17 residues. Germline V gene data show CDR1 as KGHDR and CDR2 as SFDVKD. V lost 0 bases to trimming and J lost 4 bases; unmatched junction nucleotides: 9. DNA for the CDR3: TGTGCCACCAGTGATTTGCCCGCCAGGGGGAATTCAGATACGCAGTATTTT. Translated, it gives CATSDLPARGNSDTQYF.

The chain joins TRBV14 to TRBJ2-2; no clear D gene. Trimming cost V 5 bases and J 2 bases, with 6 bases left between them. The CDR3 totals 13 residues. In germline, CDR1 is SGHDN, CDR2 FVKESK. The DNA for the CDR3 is TGTGCCAGCAGCACAGATAACACCGGGGAGCTGTTTTTT. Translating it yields CASSTDNTGELFF.

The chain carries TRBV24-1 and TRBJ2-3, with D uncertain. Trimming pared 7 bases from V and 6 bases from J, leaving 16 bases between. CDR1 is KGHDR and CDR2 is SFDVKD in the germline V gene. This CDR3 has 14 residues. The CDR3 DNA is TGTGCCACCAGGGGCTCGTTGCTGCGTGATACGCAGTATTTT. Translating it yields CATRGSLLRDTQYF.

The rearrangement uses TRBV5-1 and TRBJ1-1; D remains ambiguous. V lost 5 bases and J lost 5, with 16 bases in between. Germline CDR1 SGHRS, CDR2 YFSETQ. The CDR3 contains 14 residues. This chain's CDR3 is CASSLGRVQTEAFF. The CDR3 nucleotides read TGCGCCAGCAGTCTAGGGAGGGTACAAACTGAAGCTTTCTTT. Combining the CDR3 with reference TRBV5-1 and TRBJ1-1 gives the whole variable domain KAGVTQTPRYLIKTRGQQVTLSCSPISGHRSVSWYQQTPGQGLQFLFEYFSETQRNKGNFPGRFSGRQFSNSRSEMNVSTLELGDSALYLCASSLGRVQTEAFFGQGTRLTVV.

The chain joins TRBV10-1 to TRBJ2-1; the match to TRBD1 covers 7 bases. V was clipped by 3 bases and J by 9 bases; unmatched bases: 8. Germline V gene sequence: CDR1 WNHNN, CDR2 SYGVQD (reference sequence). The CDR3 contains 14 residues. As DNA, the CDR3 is TGCGCCAGCAGTGAAGGGACAGCGAATGGTGAGCAGTTCTTC. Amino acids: CASSEGTANGEQFF.

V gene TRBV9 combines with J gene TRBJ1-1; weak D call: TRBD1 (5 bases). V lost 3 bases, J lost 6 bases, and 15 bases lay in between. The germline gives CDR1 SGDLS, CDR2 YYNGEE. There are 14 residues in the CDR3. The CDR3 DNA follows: TGTGCCAGCAGCGGCTCCCCCGGGGGTCCTGAAGCTTTCTTT. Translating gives CASSGSPGGPEAFF. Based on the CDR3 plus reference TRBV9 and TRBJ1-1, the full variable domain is DSGVTQTPKHLITATGQRVTLRCSPRSGDLSVYWYQQSLDQGLQFLIQYYNGEERAKGNILERFSAQQFPDLHSELNLSSLELGDSALYFCASSGSPGGPEAFFGQGTRLTVV.

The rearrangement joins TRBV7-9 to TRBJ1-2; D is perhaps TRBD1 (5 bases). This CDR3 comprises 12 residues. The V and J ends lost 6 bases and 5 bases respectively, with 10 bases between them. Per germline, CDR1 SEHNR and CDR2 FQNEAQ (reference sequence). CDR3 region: CASRSGGYGYTF. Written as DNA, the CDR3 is TGTGCCAGCAGGTCGGGGGGGTATGGCTACACCTTC.

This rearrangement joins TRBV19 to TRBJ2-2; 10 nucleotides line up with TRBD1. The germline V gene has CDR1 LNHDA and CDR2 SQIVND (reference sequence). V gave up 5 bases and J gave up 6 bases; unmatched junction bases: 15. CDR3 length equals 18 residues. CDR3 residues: CASSAGQGPLGTAGELFF. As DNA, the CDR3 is TGTGCCAGTAGTGCGGGACAGGGGCCCCTCGGAACGGCCGGGGAGCTGTTTTTT.

CDR3 coding DNA: TGTGCCAGCAGCCCTGTAGCTAACTATGGCTACACCTTC. Protein product: CASSPVANYGYTF. The genes are TRBV14 and TRBJ1-2; the D is unclear. The V gene's germline CDR1 is SGHDN and CDR2 FVKESK. Trimming removed 4 bases from V and 0 bases from J, with 6 bases in between. CDR3 length: 13 residues.